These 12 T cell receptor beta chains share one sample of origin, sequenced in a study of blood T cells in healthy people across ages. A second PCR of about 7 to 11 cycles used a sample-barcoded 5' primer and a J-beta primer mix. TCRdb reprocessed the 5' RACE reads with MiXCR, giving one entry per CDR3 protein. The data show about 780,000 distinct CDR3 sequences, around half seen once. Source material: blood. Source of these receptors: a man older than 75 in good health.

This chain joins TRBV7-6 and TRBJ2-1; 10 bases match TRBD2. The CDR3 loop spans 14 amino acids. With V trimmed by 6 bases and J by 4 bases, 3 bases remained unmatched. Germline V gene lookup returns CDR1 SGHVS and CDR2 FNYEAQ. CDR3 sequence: CASSQLAGYNEQFF. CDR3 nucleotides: TGTGCCAGCAGTCAACTAGCGGGATACAATGAGCAGTTCTTC.

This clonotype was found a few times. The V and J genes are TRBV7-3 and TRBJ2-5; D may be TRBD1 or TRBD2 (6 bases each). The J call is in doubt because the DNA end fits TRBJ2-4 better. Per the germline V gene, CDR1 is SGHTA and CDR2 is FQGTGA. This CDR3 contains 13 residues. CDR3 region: CASSLRGANIQYF. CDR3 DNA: TGTGCCAGCAGCTTAAGGGGGGCAAACATTCAGTACTTC.

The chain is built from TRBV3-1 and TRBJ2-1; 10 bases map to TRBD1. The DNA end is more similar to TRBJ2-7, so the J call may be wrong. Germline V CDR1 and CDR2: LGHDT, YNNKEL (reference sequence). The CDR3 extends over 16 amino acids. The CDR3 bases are TGTGCCAGCAGCCGAACCGGGACAGGGGTTTACAATGAGCAGTACTTC. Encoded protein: CASSRTGTGVYNEQYF.

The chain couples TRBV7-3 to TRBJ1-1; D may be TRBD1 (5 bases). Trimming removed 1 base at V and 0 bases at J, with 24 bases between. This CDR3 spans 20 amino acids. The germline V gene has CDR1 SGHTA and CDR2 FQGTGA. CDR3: CASSLMSGRTRLPMNTEAFF. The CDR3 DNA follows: TGTGCCAGCAGCTTAATGTCGGGACGGACTAGATTGCCAATGAACACTGAAGCTTTCTTT.

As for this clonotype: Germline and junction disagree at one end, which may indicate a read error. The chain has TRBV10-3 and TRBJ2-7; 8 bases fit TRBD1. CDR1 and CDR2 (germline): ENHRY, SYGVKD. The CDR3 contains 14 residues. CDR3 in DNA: TGTGTCATCAGTACCGGGACAGGATACTACGAGCAGTACTTC. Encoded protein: CVISTGTGYYEQYF.

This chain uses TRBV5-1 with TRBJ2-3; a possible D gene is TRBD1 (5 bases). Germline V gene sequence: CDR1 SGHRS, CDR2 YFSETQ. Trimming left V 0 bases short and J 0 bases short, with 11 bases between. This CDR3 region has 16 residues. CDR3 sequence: CASSLGQHGSTDTQYF. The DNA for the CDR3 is TGCGCCAGCAGCTTGGGACAGCACGGTAGCACAGATACGCAGTATTTT. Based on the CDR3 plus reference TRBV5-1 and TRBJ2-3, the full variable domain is KAGVTQTPRYLIKTRGQQVTLSCSPISGHRSVSWYQQTPGQGLQFLFEYFSETQRNKGNFPGRFSGRQFSNSRSEMNVSTLELGDSALYLCASSLGQHGSTDTQYFGPGTRLTVL.

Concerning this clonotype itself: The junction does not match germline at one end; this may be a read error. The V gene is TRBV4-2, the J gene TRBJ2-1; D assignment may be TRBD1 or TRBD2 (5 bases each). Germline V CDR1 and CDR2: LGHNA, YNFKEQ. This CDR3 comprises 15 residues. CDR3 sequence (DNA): TGTGCCAGCGGCCAAGTAGTGGGGGTAAGGGATGAGCAGTTCTTC. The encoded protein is CASGQVVGVRDEQFF.

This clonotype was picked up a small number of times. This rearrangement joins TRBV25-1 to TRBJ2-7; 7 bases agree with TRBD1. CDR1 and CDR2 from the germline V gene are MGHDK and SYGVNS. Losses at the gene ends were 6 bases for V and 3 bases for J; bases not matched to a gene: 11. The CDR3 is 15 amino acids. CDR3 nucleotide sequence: TGTGCCAGCAGCCAGCCAGGGGGAGTAATCTACGAGCAGTACTTC. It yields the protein CASSQPGGVIYEQYF.

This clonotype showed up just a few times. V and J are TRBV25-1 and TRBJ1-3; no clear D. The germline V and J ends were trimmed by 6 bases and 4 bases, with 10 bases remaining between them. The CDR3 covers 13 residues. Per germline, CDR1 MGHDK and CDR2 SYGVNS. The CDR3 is CASRGYQGNTIYF. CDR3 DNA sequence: TGTGCCAGCAGGGGATACCAAGGAAACACCATATATTTT. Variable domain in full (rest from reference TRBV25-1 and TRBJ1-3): EADIYQTPRYLVIGTGKKITLECSQTMGHDKMYWYQQDPGMELHLIHYSYGVNSTEKGDLSSESTVSRIRTEHFPLTLESARPSHTSQYLCASRGYQGNTIYFGEGSWLTVV.

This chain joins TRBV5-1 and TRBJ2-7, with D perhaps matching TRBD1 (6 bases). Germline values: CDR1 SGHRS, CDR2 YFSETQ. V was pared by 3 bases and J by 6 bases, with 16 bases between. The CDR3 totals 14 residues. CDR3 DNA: TGCGCCAGCAGCTCCCTACAGGGCCCCCTCGAGCAGTACTTC. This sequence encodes CASSSLQGPLEQYF.

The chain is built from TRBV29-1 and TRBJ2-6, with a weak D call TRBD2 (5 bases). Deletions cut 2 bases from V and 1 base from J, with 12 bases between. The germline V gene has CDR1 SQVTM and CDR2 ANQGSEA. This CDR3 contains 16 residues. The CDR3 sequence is CSVESIRGSGANVLTF. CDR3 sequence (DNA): TGCAGCGTTGAATCAATTCGGGGTTCTGGGGCCAACGTCCTGACTTTC. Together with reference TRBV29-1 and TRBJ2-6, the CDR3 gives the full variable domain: SAVISQKPSRDICQRGTSLTIQCQVDSQVTMMFWYRQQPGQSLTLIATANQGSEATYESGFVIDKFPISRPNLTFSTLTVSNMSPEDSSIYLCSVESIRGSGANVLTFGAGSRLTVL.

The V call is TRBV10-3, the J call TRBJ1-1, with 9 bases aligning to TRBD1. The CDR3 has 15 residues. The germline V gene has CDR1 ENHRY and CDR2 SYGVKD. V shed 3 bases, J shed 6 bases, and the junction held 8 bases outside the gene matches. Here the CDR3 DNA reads TGTGCCATCAGTGACCGGGGGACAGGGCCCCCTGAAGCTTTCTTT. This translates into CAISDRGTGPPEAFF.